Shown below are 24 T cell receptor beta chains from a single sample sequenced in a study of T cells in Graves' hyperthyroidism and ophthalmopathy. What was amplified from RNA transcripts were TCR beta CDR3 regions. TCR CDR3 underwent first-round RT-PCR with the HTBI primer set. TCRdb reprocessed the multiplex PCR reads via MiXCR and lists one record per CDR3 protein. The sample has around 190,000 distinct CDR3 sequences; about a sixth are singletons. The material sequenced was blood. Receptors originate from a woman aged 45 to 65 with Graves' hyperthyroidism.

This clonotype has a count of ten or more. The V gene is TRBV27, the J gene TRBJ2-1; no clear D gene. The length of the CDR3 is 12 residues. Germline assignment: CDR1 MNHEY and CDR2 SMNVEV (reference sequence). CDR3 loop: CEVISSYNEQFF. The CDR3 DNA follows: TGTGAGGTGATTAGCTCCTACAATGAGCAGTTCTTC.

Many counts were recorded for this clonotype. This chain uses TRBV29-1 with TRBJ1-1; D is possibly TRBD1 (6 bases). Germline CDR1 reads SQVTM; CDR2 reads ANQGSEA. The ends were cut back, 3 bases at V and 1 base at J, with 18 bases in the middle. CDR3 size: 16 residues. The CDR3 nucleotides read TGCAGCGTTGATGGGGGGCCGTTAGGTCCGAACACTGAAGCTTTCTTT. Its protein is CSVDGGPLGPNTEAFF.

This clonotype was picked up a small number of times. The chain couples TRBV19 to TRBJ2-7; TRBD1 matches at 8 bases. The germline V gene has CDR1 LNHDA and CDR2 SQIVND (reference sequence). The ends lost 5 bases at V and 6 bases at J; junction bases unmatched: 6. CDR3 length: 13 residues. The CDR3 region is CASSFGQGFEQYF. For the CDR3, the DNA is TGTGCCAGTAGTTTCGGACAGGGTTTCGAGCAGTACTTC.

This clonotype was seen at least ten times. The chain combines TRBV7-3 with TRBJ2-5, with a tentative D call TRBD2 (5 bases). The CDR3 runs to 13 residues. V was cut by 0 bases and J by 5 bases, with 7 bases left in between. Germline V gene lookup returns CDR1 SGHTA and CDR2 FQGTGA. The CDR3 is CASSLTRAETQYF. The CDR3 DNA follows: TGTGCCAGCAGCTTAACGAGGGCGGAGACCCAGTACTTC.

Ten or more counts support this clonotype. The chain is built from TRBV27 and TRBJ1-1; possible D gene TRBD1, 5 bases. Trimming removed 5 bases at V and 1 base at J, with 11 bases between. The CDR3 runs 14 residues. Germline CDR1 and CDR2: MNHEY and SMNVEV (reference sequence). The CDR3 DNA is TGTGCCAGCAGTCCGGAGGGACCGAACACTGAAGCTTTCTTT. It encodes CASSPEGPNTEAFF.

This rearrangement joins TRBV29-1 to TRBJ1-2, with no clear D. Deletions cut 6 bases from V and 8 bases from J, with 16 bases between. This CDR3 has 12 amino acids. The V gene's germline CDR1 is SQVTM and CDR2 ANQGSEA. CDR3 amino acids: CSVEEETGGYTF. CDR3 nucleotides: TGCAGCGTGGAGGAAGAAACGGGAGGCTACACCTTC. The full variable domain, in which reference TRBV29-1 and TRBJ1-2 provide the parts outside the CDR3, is SAVISQKPSRDICQRGTSLTIQCQVDSQVTMMFWYRQQPGQSLTLIATANQGSEATYESGFVIDKFPISRPNLTFSTLTVSNMSPEDSSIYLCSVEEETGGYTFGSGTRLTVV.

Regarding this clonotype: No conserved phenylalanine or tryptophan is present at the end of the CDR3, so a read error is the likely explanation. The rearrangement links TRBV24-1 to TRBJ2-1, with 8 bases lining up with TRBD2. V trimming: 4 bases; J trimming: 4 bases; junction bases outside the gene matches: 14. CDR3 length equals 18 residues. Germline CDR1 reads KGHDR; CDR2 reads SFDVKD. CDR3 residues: CATSDPDPSGRRYNEQFL. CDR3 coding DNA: TGTGCCACCAGTGACCCCGACCCGAGCGGGAGAAGGTACAATGAGCAGTTCCTC.

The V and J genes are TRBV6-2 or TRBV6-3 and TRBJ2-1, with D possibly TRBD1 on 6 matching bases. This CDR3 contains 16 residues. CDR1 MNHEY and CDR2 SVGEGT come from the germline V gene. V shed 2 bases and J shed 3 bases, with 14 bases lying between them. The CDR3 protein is CASSYQGIVGYNEQFF. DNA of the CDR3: TGTGCCAGCAGTTACCAGGGGATTGTTGGCTACAATGAGCAGTTCTTC.

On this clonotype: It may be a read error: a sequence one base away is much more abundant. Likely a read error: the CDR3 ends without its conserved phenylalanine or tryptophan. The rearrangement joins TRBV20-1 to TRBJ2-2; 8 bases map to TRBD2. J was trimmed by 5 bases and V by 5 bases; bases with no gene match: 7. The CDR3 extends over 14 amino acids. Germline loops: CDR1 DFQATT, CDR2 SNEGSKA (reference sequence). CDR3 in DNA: TGCAGTGCTCGTCGACTAGCGATAACCGGGGAGCTGTTTCTT. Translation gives CSARRLAITGELFL.

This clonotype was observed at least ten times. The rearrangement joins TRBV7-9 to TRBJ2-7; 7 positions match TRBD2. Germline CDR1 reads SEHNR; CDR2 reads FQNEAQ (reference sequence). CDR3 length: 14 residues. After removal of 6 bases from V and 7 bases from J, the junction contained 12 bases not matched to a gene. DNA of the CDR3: TGTGCCAGCAGTCTAGTGACTAGCCTAGAAGAGCAGTACTTC. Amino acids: CASSLVTSLEEQYF.

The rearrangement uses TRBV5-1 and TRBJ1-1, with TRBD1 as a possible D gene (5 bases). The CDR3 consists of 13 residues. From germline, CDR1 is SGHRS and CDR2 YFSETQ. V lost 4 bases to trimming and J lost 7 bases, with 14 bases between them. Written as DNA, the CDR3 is TGCGCCAGCAGCCTCAGGGAATCGGGTGAAGCTTTCTTT. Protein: CASSLRESGEAFF.

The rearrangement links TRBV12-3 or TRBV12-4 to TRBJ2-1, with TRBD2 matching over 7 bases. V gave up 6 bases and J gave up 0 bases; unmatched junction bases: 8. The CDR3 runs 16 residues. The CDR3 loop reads CASRELAATSYNEQFF. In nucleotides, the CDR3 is TGTGCCAGCAGGGAGCTAGCGGCCACCTCCTACAATGAGCAGTTCTTC.

CDR3 sequence reads: CASSQFGLAGGQSDTQYF. The CDR3 region has the DNA TGTGCCAGCAGCCAATTCGGACTAGCGGGAGGTCAGTCCGATACGCAGTATTTT. This chain uses TRBV7-9 with TRBJ2-3; 14 bases match TRBD2. The germline V gene encodes CDR1 SEHNR and CDR2 FQNEAQ (reference sequence). The V segment lost 5 bases and the J segment 6 bases; nucleotides outside the gene matches: 13. The CDR3 contains 18 residues.

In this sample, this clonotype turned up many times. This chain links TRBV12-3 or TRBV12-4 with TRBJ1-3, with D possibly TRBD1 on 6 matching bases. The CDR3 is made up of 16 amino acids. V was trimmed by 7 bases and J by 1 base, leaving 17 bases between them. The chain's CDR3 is CASTRRRGPSGNTIYF. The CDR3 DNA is TGTGCCAGCACCCGACGCAGGGGACCGTCTGGAAACACCATATATTTT.

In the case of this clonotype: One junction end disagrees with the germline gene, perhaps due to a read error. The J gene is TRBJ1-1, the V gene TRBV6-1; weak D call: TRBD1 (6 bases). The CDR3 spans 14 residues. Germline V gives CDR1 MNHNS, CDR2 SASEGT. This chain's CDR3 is CAGRIQGRNTEAFF. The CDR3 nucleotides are TGTGCCGGCAGGATCCAGGGGCGGAACACTGAAGCTTTCTTT.

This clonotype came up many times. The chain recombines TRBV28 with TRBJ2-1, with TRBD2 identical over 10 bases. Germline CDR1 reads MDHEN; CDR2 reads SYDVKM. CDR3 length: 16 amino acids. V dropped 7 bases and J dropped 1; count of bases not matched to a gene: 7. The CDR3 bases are TGTGCCAGCACTAGCGGGAGACGTAGGTCCTACAATGAGCAGTTCTTC. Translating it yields CASTSGRRRSYNEQFF.

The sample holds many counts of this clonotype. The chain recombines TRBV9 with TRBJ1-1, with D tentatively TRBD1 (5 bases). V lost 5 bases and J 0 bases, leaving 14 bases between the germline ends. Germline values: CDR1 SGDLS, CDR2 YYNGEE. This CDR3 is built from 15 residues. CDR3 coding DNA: TGTGCCAGCAGTGCCTTTGGGGCCGTGAACACTGAAGCTTTCTTT. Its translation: CASSAFGAVNTEAFF.

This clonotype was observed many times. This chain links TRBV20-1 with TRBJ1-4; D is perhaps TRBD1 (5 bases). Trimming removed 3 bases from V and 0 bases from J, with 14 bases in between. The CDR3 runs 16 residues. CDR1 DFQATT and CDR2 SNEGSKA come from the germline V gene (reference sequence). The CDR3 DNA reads TGCAGTGCTAGTCGGTCAGGGACGGCAACTAATGAAAAACTGTTTTTT. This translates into CSASRSGTATNEKLFF.

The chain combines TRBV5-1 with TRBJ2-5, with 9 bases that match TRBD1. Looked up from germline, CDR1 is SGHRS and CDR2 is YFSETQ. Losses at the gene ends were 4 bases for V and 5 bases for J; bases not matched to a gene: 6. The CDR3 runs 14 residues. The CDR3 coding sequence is TGCGCCAGCAGCGGAGACAGGGGGAGGGAGACCCAGTACTTC. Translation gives CASSGDRGRETQYF.

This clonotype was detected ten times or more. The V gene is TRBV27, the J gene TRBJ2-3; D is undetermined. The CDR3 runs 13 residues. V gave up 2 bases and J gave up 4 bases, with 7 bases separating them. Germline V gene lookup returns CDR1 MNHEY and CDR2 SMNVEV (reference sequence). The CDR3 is CASSLRIPDTQYF. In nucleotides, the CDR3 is TGTGCCAGCAGTTTAAGAATCCCAGATACGCAGTATTTT.

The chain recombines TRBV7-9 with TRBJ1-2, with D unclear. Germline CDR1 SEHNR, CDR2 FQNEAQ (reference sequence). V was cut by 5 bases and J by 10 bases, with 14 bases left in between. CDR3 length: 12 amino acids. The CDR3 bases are TGTGCCAGCAGCGCCTCTAGGGCCTACTACACCTTC. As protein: CASSASRAYYTF. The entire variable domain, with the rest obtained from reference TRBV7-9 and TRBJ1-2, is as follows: DTGVSQNPRHKITKRGQNVTFRCDPISEHNRLYWYRQTLGQGPEFLTYFQNEAQLEKSRLLSDRFSAERPKGSFSTLEIQRTEQGDSAMYLCASSASRAYYTFGSGTRLTVV.

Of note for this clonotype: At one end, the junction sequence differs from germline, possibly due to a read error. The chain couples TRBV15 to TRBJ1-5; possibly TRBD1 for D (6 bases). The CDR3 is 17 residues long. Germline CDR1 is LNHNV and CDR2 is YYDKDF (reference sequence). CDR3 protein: CATSSIEGHYSNQPQHF. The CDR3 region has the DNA TGCGCCACCAGCAGTATCGAGGGACACTATAGCAATCAGCCCCAGCATTTT.

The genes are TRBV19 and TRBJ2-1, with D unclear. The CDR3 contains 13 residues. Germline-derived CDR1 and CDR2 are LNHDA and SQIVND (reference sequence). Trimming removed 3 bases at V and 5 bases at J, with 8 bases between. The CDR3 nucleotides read TGTGCCAGTAGTATGGGCAGGAACAATGAGCAGTTCTTC. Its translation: CASSMGRNNEQFF.

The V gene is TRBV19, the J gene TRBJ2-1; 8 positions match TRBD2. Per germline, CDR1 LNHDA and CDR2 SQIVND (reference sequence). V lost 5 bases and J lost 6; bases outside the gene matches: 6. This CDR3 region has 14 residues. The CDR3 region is CASSLQTSANEQFF. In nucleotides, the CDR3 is TGTGCCAGTAGTCTCCAGACTAGCGCCAATGAGCAGTTCTTC.